Detailed here is one T cell receptor beta chain. Its antigen remains unknown. Using immunoSEQ multiplex PCR, the repertoire was profiled, and TCRdb retains in-frame clones only, with some absent. The table shows approximately 52,000 clones, with approximately 90% occurring only once. This record comes from a study of T cells in localized non-small cell lung cancer. Study-wide findings and caveats: Adjacent lung held a median roughly 50 of the top 100 tumor clones. There was higher T cell clonality in uninvolved adjacent lung than in tumor, and it was highest there. Overall survival was longer when the density of T cells in the blood was higher. Sequencing was restricted to one tumor region; therefore, heterogeneity remains possible.

CDR1 SQVTM and CDR2 ANQGSEA come from the germline V gene. This CDR3 comprises 13 residues. V was clipped by 4 bases and J by 1 base, with 10 bases between them. The sample consisted of peripheral blood, taken before any cancer treatment. The chain combines TRBV29-1 with TRBJ1-1, with D possibly being TRBD1 (6 bases). The clonotype originates from a male donor aged 60 or older with stage III squamous cell lung carcinoma. DNA of the CDR3: TGCAGCGTTGTAGACAGGAGGAACACTGAAGCTTTCTTT. Protein product: CSVVDRRNTEAFF.